This T cell receptor beta chain was captured by sequencing in a study of OX40 agonist ivuxolimab in advanced cancers. Study-level background: The patients received ivuxolimab by intravenous route every 2 weeks at 0.01 to 10 mg/kg. Subjects had a mean age of about 57 years, with a range of 23 to 79; more than 75% were male.

Germline V gene sequence: CDR1 SGHVS, CDR2 FQNEAQ. V was clipped by 1 base and J by 9 bases; unmatched bases: 13. CDR3 length: 16 amino acids. Produced via immunoSEQ multiplex PCR; TCRdb's table is partial and in-frame only. The sample has roughly 11,000 clones, 65% to 80% seen once. This clone was observed a few times. Material: CD4+ or CD8+ T cells sorted from blood, obtained in a trial of the OX40 agonist ivuxolimab. The chain combines TRBV7-8 with TRBJ2-5, with 8 bases lining up with TRBD1. The origin of this receptor is an adult with an advanced solid tumor such as melanoma, head and neck, liver or kidney cancer. DNA of the CDR3: TGTGCCAGCAGCTTAGTAGAGACAGGGGCCAAAAAGGCCCAGTACTTC. Translated: CASSLVETGAKKAQYF.